This T cell receptor beta chain was found in a study of T cell responses to AZD1222 COVID-19 vaccine. To note about this clone: Antigen unknown.

TCRdb's table, derived via immunoSEQ multiplex PCR, lists solely in-frame clones and lacks some. The sample lists 120,000 to 150,000 clones; approximately 90% were seen once. J was trimmed by 2 bases and V by 0 bases; bases with no gene match: 3. The CDR3 totals 15 residues. The germline gives CDR1 LGHNA, CDR2 YSLEER. Study-wide results and caveats: Among the donors, most were white British and more were female, and clonal diversity was possibly underestimated. An increase in Spike-specific TCR breadth and depth was observed after two AZD1222 doses.

The sequence was obtained from an adult in good health. The sample in question was peripheral blood, obtained on day 0 of AZD1222 vaccination. The chain is built from TRBV4-3 and TRBJ2-5, with 7 bases aligning to TRBD1. CDR3: CASSQEGRGQETQYF. CDR3 bases: TGCGCCAGCAGCCAAGAGGGCAGGGGGCAAGAGACCCAGTACTTC.